A single sample is the source of the 13 T cell receptor beta chains below, sequenced in a study of control samples from healthy donors and cancer patients. Using immunoSEQ multiplex PCR, the repertoire was profiled, and TCRdb retains in-frame clones only, with some absent. The table records 90,000 to 110,000 clones, approximately 90% of them present only once. Material for sequencing was blood. The receptors were gathered from a woman aged 45 to 65 in good health.

CDR3 DNA sequence: TGTGCCAGCAGCTTTGGCAGGCAAAGCTATGGCTACACCTTC. Its translation: CASSFGRQSYGYTF. The rearrangement links TRBV13 to TRBJ1-2, with D unresolved. CDR1 is PRHDT and CDR2 is FYEKMQ in the germline V gene (reference sequence). CDR3 length: 14 residues. Trimming took off 3 bases at V and 4 bases at J, with 12 bases between the two ends.

The chain couples TRBV12-5 to TRBJ2-3; D tentatively reads TRBD1 or TRBD2 (5 bases each). Trimming cost V 2 bases and J 1 base, with 10 bases left between them. The CDR3 loop spans 15 amino acids. CDR1 is LGHNT, CDR2 FRNRAP, per germline. The CDR3 here is CASGLRGAGTDTQYF. The CDR3, as DNA: TGTGCTAGTGGTTTGAGAGGGGCGGGCACAGATACGCAGTATTTT.

The chain combines TRBV14 with TRBJ1-1; unclear D gene. This CDR3 is 14 amino acids long. In germline, CDR1 is SGHDN, CDR2 FVKESK. V lost 3 bases, J lost 4 bases, and 12 bases lay in between. The CDR3: CASSQLAEGTEAFF. The DNA for the CDR3 is TGTGCCAGCAGCCAGCTCGCCGAGGGCACTGAAGCTTTCTTT.

This clone was observed a single time. The chain has TRBV4-1 and TRBJ1-6; D gene ambiguous. CDR3 length: 12 amino acids. With 4 bases removed from V and 14 bases from J, the gap between germline ends came to 12 bases. Germline-derived CDR1 and CDR2 are MGHRA and YSYEKL. CDR3 residues: CASSLKEESLHF. CDR3 DNA sequence: TGCGCCAGCAGCCTCAAGGAGGAATCCCTCCACTTT.

V usage is TRBV5-1 and J usage is TRBJ2-5; no clear D. V lost 0 bases, J lost 3 bases, and 12 bases lay in between. There are 15 residues in the CDR3. Germline V gene data show CDR1 as SGHRS and CDR2 as YFSETQ. CDR3 coding DNA: TGCGCCAGCAGCTTGGCTGTGATTGGTAAAGAGACCCAGTACTTC. Residues: CASSLAVIGKETQYF. Full variable domain (missing parts from reference TRBV5-1 and TRBJ2-5): KAGVTQTPRYLIKTRGQQVTLSCSPISGHRSVSWYQQTPGQGLQFLFEYFSETQRNKGNFPGRFSGRQFSNSRSEMNVSTLELGDSALYLCASSLAVIGKETQYFGPGTRLLVL.

The gene calls are TRBV7-6 and TRBJ1-1; D is ambiguous. CDR3 length equals 13 residues. The V gene's germline CDR1 is SGHVS and CDR2 FNYEAQ. The V and J ends lost 1 base and 5 bases respectively, with 8 bases between them. For the CDR3, the DNA is TGTGCCAGCAGCTTAGAGGAGGGAACTGAAGCTTTCTTT. Its protein is CASSLEEGTEAFF.

V is TRBV11-2 and J is TRBJ2-5; D is ambiguous. CDR3 length equals 13 residues. Germline V gene lookup returns CDR1 SGHAT and CDR2 FQNNGV. The germline V and J ends were trimmed by 4 bases and 0 bases, with 6 bases remaining between them. This CDR3 is CASSSDNQETQYF. DNA of the CDR3: TGTGCCAGCAGCTCAGACAACCAAGAGACCCAGTACTTC.

Only a few counts were recorded for this clone. CDR3 in DNA: TGTGCCAGTAGTCGGGGACAGGGGAAGTATAGCAATCAGCCCCAGCATTTT. Translation gives CASSRGQGKYSNQPQHF. This rearrangement joins TRBV19 to TRBJ1-5; 10 nucleotides line up with TRBD1. This CDR3 comprises 17 residues. The junction had 7 bases not matched to a gene; V was cut back by 5 bases and J by 0 bases. The germline V gene encodes CDR1 LNHDA and CDR2 SQIVND (reference sequence).

The chain couples TRBV10-3 to TRBJ1-1; the D is unclear. The ends were cut back, 8 bases at V and 0 bases at J, with 13 bases in the middle. CDR3 length: 14 residues. Germline assignment: CDR1 ENHRY and CDR2 SYGVKD. CDR3 region: CAIGLPQVNTEAFF. The CDR3 coding sequence is TGTGCCATCGGGTTGCCGCAGGTGAACACTGAAGCTTTCTTT.

The V and J genes are TRBV7-7 and TRBJ2-1; D possibly uses TRBD1 or TRBD2 (5 bases each). The V gene's germline CDR1 is SSHAT and CDR2 FNYEAQ (reference sequence). The V end was cut by 2 bases, the J end by 2 bases, with 10 bases between. This CDR3 region has 15 residues. The CDR3 spells CASSLQGDPYNEQFF. The DNA for the CDR3 is TGTGCCAGCAGCTTACAAGGGGACCCCTACAATGAGCAGTTCTTC. The full variable domain, completed using reference TRBV7-7 and TRBJ2-1, is GAGVSQSPRYKVTKRGQDVTLRCDPISSHATLYWYQQALGQGPEFLTYFNYEAQPDKSGLPSDRFSAERPEGSISTLTIQRTEQRDSAMYRCASSLQGDPYNEQFFGPGTRLTVL.

This chain joins TRBV9 and TRBJ2-3; 10 nucleotides agree with TRBD2. CDR1 SGDLS and CDR2 YYNGEE come from the germline V gene. Losses at the gene ends were 4 bases for V and 3 bases for J; bases not matched to a gene: 5. This CDR3 region has 15 residues. The CDR3: CASSSGTSETDTQYF. CDR3 nucleotide sequence: TGTGCCAGCAGCTCTGGGACTAGCGAGACAGATACGCAGTATTTT.

This sequence joins TRBV30 and TRBJ1-6; D is uncertain. This CDR3 contains 13 residues. Germline CDR1 GTSNPN, CDR2 SVGIG (reference sequence). The V and J ends lost 0 bases and 9 bases respectively, with 9 bases between them. The CDR3 region has the DNA TGTGCCTGGAGTGTGGGGTTGGGTTCACCCCTCCACTTT. This codes for CAWSVGLGSPLHF.

This rearrangement joins TRBV7-7 to TRBJ1-1; D call uncertain. CDR1 SSHAT and CDR2 FNYEAQ come from the germline V gene (reference sequence). The V end was cut by 2 bases, the J end by 1 base, with 5 bases between. CDR3 length: 13 amino acids. The CDR3 region is CASSLRGNTEAFF. DNA of the CDR3: TGTGCCAGCAGCTTAAGAGGGAACACTGAAGCTTTCTTT.